This T cell receptor (beta chain) was sequenced for a study of OX40 agonist ivuxolimab in advanced cancers. As for the study in general: Patients treated during dose escalation were battling hepatocellular carcinoma, melanoma, renal cell or head and neck cancer.

The study's findings and limits: The mean number of expanded clones was higher in CD8+ T cells than in CD4+.

About this clone: The antigen is unknown. The same CDR3 arises from other DNA sequences in this sample as well.

Clones were sequenced by immunoSEQ multiplex PCR, and TCRdb holds only the in-frame ones, with some missing. Of around 140,000 clones listed, 90% are singletons. Trimming cost V 2 bases and J 2 bases, with 8 bases left between them. Germline assignment: CDR1 MDHEN and CDR2 SYDVKM. CDR3 length: 14 residues. The V and J genes are TRBV28 and TRBJ2-3; D is unresolved. The sample was CD4+ or CD8+ T cells sorted from blood, taken in a trial of the OX40 agonist ivuxolimab. The receptor's source is an adult with an advanced solid tumor such as melanoma, head and neck, liver or kidney cancer. The CDR3 region has the DNA TGTGCCAGCAGTTTACTTGGGTCCACAGATACGCAGTATTTT. Amino acids: CASSLLGSTDTQYF.